The T cell receptor (beta chain) under discussion was sequenced for a study of blood T cell repertoires in COVID-19. Looking at the study overall: The United States, Italy and Spain were the sources of the acute and convalescent COVID-19 samples.

As originally analysed: Reference gene primer amplification gave estimated nucleated cell counts. Repertoires were generated with immunoSEQ multiplex PCR, while TCRdb's copy carries only in-frame clones and drops some. V, J and clone size reflect that table, while D and trimming were determined from the DNA. The sample lists roughly 42,000 clones; around 85% were seen once. The V gene's germline CDR1 is SQVTM and CDR2 ANQGSEA. V dropped 7 bases and J dropped 0; count of bases not matched to a gene: 6. CDR3 length: 13 amino acids. This sequence was found in a human donor in a cohort sampled during active COVID-19. The sample comprised peripheral blood. The V and J genes are TRBV29-1 and TRBJ2-7; 7 positions match TRBD1. This CDR3 reads CSAGTDSSYEQYF. In nucleotides, the CDR3 is TGCAGCGCTGGGACAGACAGCTCCTACGAGCAGTACTTC.